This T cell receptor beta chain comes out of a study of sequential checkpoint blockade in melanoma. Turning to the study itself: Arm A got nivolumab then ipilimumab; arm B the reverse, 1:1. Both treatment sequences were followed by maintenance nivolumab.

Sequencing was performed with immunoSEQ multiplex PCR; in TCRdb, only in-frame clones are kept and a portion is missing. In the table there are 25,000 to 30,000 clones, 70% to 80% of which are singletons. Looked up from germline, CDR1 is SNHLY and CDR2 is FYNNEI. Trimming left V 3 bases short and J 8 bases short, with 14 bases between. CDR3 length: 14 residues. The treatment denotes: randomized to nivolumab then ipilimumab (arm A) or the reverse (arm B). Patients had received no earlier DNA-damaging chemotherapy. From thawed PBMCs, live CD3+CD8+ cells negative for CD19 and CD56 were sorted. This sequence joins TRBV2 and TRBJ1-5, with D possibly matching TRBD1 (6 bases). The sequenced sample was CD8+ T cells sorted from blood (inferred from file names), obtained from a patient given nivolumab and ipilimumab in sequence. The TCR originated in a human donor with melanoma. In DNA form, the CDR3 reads TGTGCCAGCAGTGACAAGCAGGGGTTGGAGCCCCAGCATTTT. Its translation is CASSDKQGLEPQHF.